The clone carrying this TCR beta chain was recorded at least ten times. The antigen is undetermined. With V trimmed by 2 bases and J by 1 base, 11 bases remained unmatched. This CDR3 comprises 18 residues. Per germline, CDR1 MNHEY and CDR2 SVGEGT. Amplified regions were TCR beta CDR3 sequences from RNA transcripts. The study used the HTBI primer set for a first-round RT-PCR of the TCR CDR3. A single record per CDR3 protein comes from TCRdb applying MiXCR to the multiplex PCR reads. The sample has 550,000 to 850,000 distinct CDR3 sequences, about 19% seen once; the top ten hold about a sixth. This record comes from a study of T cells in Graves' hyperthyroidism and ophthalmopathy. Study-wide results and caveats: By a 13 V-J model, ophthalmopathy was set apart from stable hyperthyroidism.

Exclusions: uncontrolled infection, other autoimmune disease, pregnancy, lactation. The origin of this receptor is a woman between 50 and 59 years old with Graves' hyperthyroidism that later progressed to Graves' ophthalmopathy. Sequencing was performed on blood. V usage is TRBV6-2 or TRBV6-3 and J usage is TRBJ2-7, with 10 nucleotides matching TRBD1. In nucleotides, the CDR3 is TGTGCCAGCAGTTACGCCGCGCCCGGGACAGGGGCGTCCTACGAGCAGTACTTC. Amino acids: CASSYAAPGTGASYEQYF.